This record looks at one T cell receptor beta chain sequence and its context. Its antigen is unknown. This sample stems from a study of radiotherapy plus CTLA-4 blockade in lung cancer. Study observations and caveats: Expansion of tumor-derived TCR clones was observed in blood after radiotherapy plus ipilimumab.

CDR1 is GTSNPN and CDR2 is SVGIG in the germline V gene (reference sequence). Germline trimming cut 3 bases from V and 5 bases from J; bases unmatched to any gene: 3. The CDR3 extends over 13 amino acids. Profiling relied on immunoSEQ multiplex PCR, and the TCRdb table lists in-frame clones only, not all of them. The top ten hold roughly 50% of the sample, which has over 14,000 clones, around three quarters seen once. The source of this sequence is a human donor with non-small cell lung cancer whose response to radiotherapy plus ipilimumab could not be evaluated. The chain employs TRBV30 and TRBJ1-1, with 10 bases fitting TRBD1. Source: peripheral blood, taken from a patient treated with radiotherapy plus ipilimumab. CDR3 DNA sequence: TGTGCCTGGAGGACAGGGGGCAAGACTGAAGCTTTCTTT. Its translation is CAWRTGGKTEAFF. Full variable domain (missing parts from reference TRBV30 and TRBJ1-1): SQTIHQWPATLVQPVGSPLSLECTVEGTSNPNLYWYRQAAGRGLQLLFYSVGIGQISSEVPQNLSASRPQDRQFILSSKKLLLSDSGFYLCAWRTGGKTEAFFGQGTRLTVV.